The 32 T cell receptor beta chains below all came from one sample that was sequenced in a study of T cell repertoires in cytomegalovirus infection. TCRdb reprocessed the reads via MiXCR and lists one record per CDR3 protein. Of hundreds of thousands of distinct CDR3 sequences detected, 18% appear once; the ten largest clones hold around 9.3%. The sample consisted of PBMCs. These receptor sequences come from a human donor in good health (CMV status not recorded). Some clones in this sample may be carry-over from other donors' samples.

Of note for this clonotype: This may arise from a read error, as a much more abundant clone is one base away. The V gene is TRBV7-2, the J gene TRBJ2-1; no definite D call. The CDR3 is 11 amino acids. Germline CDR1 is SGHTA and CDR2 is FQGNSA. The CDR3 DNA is TGTGCCAGCAGTTTCCTCGTTGAGCTGTTCTTC. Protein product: CASSFLVELFF.

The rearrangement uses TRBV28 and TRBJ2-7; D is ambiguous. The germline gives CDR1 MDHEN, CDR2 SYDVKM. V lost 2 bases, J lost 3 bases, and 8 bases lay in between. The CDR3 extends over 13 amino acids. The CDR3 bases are TGTGCCAGCAGTTTACCCTCGAACTACGAGCAGTACTTC. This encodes CASSLPSNYEQYF.

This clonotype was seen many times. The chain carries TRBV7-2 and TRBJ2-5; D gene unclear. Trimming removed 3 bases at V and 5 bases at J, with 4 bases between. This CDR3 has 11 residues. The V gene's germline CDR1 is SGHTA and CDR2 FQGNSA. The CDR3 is CASSFVETQYF. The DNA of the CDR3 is TGTGCCAGCAGCTTCGTGGAGACCCAGTACTTC.

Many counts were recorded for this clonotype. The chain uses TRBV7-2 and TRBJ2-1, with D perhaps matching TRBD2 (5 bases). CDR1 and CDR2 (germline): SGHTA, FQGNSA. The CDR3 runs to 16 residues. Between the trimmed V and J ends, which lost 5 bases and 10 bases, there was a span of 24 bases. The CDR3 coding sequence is TGTGCCAGCAGCCGATATAACTCCGAGGGCTTGTTCGAGCAGTTCTTC. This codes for CASSRYNSEGLFEQFF.

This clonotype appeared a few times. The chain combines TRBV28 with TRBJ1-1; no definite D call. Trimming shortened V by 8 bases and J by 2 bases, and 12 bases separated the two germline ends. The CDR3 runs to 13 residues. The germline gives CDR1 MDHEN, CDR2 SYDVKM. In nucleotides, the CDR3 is TGTGCCAGCCAACGGGAATACAACACTGAAGCTTTCTTT. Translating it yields CASQREYNTEAFF.

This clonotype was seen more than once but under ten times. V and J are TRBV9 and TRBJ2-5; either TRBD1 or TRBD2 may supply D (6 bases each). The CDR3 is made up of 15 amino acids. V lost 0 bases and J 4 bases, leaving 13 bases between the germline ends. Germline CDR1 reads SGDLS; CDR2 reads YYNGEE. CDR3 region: CASSVGRGRPETQYF. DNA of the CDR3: TGTGCCAGCAGCGTAGGCCGGGGGCGGCCAGAGACCCAGTACTTC.

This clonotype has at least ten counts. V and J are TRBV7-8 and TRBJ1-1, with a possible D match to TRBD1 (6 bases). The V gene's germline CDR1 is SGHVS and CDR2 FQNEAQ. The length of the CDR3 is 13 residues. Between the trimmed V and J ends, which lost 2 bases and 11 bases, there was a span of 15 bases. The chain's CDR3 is CASSLPGGPEAFF. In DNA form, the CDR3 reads TGTGCCAGCAGCTTACCGGGGGGGCCGGAGGCTTTCTTT.

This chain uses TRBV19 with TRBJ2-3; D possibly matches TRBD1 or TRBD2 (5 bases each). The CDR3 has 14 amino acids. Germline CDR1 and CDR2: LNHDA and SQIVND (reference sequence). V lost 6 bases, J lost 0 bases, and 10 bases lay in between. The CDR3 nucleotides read TGTGCCAGTAGACAGGACTTAAGCACAGATACGCAGTATTTT. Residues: CASRQDLSTDTQYF.

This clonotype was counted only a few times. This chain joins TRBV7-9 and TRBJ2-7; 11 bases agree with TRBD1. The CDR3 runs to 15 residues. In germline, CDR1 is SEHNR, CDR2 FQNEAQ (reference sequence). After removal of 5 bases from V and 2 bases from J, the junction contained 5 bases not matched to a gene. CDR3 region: CASSVGQGATYEQYF. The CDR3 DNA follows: TGTGCCAGCAGCGTTGGACAGGGGGCCACCTACGAGCAGTACTTC.

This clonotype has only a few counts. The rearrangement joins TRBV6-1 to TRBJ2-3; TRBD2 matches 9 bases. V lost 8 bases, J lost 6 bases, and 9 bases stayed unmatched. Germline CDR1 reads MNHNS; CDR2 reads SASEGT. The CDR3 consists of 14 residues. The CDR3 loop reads CASRRGTSLDTQYF. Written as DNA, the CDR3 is TGTGCCAGCCGAAGGGGGACTAGCCTTGATACGCAGTATTTT.

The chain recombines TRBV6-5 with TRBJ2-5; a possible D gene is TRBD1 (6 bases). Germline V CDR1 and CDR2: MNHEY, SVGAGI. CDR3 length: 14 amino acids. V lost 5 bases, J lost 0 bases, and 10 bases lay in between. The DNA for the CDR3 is TGTGCCAGCAGTAGGGGGAGCTACCAAGAGACCCAGTACTTC. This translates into CASSRGSYQETQYF.

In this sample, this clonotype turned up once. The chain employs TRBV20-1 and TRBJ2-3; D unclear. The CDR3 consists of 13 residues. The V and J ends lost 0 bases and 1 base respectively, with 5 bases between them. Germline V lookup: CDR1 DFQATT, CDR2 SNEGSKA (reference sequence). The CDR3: CSARDFRTDTQYF. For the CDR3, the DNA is TGCAGTGCTAGAGATTTTCGCACAGATACGCAGTATTTT.

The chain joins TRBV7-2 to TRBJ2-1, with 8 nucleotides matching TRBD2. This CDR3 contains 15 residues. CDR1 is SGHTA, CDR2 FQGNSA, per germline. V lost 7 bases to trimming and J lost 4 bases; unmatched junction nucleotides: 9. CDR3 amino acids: CASTTLGGVYNEQFF. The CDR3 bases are TGTGCCAGCACCACACTCGGGGGGGTGTACAATGAGCAGTTCTTC.

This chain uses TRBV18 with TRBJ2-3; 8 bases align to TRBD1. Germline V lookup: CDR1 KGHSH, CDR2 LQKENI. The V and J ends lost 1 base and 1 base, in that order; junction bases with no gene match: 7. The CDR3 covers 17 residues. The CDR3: CASSPLEAGGRTDTQYF. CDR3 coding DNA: TGTGCCAGCTCACCACTCGAGGCAGGGGGCCGCACAGATACGCAGTATTTT.

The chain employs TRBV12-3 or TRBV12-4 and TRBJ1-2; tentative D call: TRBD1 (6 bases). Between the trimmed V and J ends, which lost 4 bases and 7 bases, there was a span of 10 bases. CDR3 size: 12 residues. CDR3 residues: CASSWGASGYTF. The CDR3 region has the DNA TGTGCCAGCAGTTGGGGGGCTTCTGGCTACACCTTC.

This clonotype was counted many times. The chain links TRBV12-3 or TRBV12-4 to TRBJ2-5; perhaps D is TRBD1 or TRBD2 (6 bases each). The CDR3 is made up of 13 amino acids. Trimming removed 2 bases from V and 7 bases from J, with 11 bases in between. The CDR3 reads CASSLRGLGTQYF. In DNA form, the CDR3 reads TGTGCCAGCAGTTTACGGGGGCTCGGGACCCAGTACTTC.

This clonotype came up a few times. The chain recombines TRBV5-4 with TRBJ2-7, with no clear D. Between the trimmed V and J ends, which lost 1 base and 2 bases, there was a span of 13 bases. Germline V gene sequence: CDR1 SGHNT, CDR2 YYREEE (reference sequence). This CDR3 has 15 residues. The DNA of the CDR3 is TGTGCCAGCAGCTTGCCCTCGGCTGCCCCCTACGAGCAGTACTTC. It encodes CASSLPSAAPYEQYF.

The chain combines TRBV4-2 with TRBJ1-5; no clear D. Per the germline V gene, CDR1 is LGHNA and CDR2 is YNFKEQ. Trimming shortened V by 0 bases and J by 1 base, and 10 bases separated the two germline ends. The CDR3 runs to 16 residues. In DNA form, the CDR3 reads TGTGCCAGCAGCCAAGAGGAGGACGGAAGCAATCAGCCCCAGCATTTT. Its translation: CASSQEEDGSNQPQHF.

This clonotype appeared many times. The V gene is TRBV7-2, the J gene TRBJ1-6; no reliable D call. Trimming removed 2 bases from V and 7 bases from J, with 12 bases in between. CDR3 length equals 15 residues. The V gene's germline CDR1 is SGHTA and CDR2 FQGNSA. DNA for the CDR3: TGTGCCAGCAGCTTATCATCGGCAGAAAATTCACCCCTCCACTTT. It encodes CASSLSSAENSPLHF.

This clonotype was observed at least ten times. CDR3: CASSYQGLQPQHF. CDR3 DNA sequence: TGTGCCAGCAGTTACCAGGGGCTGCAGCCCCAGCATTTT. This chain joins TRBV6-6 and TRBJ1-5; D might be TRBD1 (6 bases). The CDR3 contains 13 residues. The germline CDR1 and CDR2 sequences are MNHNY and SVGAGI (reference sequence). V was cut by 2 bases and J by 7 bases, with 9 bases left in between.

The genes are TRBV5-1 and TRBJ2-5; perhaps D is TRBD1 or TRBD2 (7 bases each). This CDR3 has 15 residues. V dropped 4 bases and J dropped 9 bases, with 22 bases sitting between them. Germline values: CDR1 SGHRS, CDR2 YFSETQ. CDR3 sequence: CASSQTTGDSGAQYF. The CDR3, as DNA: TGCGCCAGCAGCCAAACTACGGGGGACAGCGGGGCCCAGTACTTC. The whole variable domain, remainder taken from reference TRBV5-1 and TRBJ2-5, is KAGVTQTPRYLIKTRGQQVTLSCSPISGHRSVSWYQQTPGQGLQFLFEYFSETQRNKGNFPGRFSGRQFSNSRSEMNVSTLELGDSALYLCASSQTTGDSGAQYFGPGTRLLVL.

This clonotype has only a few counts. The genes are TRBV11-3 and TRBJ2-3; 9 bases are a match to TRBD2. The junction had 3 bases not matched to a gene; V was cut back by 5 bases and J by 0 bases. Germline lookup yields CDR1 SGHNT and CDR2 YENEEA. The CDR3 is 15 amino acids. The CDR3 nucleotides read TGTGCCAGCAGCACCCTAGCGGGAAGCACAGATACGCAGTATTTT. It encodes CASSTLAGSTDTQYF.

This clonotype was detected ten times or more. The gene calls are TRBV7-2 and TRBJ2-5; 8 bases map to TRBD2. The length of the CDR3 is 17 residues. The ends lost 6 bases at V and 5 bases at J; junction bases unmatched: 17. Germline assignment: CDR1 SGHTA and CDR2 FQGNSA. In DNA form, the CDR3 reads TGTGCCAGCAGTTATGGTAGCGGGGCCTTTCAGGGGGAGACCCAGTACTTC. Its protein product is CASSYGSGAFQGETQYF.

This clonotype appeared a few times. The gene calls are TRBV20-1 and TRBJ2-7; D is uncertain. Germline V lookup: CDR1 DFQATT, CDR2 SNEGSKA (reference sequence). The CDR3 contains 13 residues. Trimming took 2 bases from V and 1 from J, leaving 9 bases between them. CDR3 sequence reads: CSARLVGSYEQYF. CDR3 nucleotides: TGCAGTGCTAGACTAGTTGGATCCTACGAGCAGTACTTC.

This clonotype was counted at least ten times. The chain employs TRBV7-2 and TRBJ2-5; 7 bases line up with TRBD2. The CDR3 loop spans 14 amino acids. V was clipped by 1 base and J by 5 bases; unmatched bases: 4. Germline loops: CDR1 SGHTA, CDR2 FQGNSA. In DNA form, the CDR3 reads TGTGCCAGCAGCTTAGTGATGGGAGGGGAGACCCAGTACTTC. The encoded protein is CASSLVMGGETQYF.

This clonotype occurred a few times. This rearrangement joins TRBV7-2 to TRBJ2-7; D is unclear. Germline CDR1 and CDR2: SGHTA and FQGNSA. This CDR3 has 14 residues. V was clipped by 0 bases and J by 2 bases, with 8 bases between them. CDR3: CASSLAHETYEQYF. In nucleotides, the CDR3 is TGTGCCAGCAGCTTAGCCCACGAAACCTACGAGCAGTACTTC.

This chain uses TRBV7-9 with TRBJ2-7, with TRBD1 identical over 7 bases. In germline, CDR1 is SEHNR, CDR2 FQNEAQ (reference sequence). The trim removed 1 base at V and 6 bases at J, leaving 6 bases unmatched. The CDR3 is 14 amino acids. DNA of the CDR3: TGTGCCAGCAGCTTAGTAAAGGGGGCAAGCGAGCAGTACTTC. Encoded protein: CASSLVKGASEQYF. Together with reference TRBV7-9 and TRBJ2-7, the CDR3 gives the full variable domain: DTGVSQNPRHKITKRGQNVTFRCDPISEHNRLYWYRQTLGQGPEFLTYFQNEAQLEKSRLLSDRFSAERPKGSFSTLEIQRTEQGDSAMYLCASSLVKGASEQYFGPGTRLTVT.

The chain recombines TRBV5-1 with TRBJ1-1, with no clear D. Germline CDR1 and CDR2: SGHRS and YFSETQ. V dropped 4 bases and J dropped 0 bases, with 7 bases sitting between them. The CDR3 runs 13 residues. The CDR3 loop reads CASSRSLNTEAFF. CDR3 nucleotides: TGCGCCAGCAGCCGGAGCCTGAACACTGAAGCTTTCTTT.

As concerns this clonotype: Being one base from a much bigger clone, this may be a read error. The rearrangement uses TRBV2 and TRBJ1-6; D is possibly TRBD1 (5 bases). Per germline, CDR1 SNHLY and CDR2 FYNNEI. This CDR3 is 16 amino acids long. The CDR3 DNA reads TGTGCCAACAGTGAACTGGCAGGGAGCAGGAATTCACCCCTCCACTTT. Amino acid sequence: CANSELAGSRNSPLHF.

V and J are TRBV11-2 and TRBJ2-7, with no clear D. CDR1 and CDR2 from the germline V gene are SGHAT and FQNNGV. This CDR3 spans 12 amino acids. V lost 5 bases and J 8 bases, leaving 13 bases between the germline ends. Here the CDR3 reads CASSPHLEKQYF. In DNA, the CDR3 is TGTGCCAGCAGCCCCCACCTGGAGAAGCAGTACTTC.

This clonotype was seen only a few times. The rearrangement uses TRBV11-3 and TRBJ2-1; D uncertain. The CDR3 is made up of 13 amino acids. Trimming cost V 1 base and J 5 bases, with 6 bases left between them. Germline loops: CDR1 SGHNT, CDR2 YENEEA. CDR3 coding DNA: TGTGCCAGCAGCTTAGGCATTAACAATGAGCAGTTCTTC. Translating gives CASSLGINNEQFF.

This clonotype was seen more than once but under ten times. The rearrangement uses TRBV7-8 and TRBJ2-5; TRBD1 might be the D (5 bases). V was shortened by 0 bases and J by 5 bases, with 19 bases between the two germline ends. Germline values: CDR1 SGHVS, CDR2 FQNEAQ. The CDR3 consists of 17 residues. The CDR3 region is CASSLAPKGMRQETQYF. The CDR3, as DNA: TGTGCCAGCAGCTTAGCCCCCAAGGGGATGAGGCAGGAGACCCAGTACTTC.